A single sample is the source of the 5 T cell receptor beta chains below, sequenced in a study of Ad26.COV2.S vaccination and SARS-CoV-2 variants. Method: immunoSEQ multiplex PCR; TCRdb's copy keeps in-frame clones and lacks some. The table lists some 240,000 clones, approximately 90% of them singletons. As for treatment: some 20 received Ad26.COV2.S at low or high dose, single or two shots; about 5 received placebo; per-sample allocation not given. Sampling occurred on day 63 after the first vaccine or placebo injection. Sequencing used peripheral blood, obtained in a trial of Ad26.COV2.S vaccine versus placebo. All receptors derive from a person aged 18-65 years who received the Ad26.COV2.S COVID-19 vaccine or a placebo.

J is TRBJ1-3 and V is TRBV12-5, with D maybe TRBD1 (5 bases). Germline loops: CDR1 LGHNT, CDR2 FRNRAP. V was pared by 1 base and J by 1 base, with 8 bases between. The CDR3 is made up of 15 amino acids. CDR3 protein: CASGLDQGSGNTIYF. In DNA, the CDR3 is TGTGCTAGTGGTTTGGACCAGGGTTCTGGAAACACCATATATTTT.

This sequence joins TRBV18 and TRBJ2-7, with a tentative D call TRBD2 (5 bases). The germline V gene has CDR1 KGHSH and CDR2 LQKENI. The ends were cut back, 2 bases at V and 0 bases at J, with 11 bases in the middle. The CDR3 sequence is 15 residues long. CDR3 sequence: CASSPGGLLSYEQYF. The DNA of the CDR3 is TGTGCCAGCTCACCAGGAGGCCTCCTCTCCTACGAGCAGTACTTC.

V gene TRBV7-8 combines with J gene TRBJ1-2, with 9 nucleotides matching TRBD1. The CDR3 spans 13 residues. V gave up 5 bases and J gave up 8 bases; unmatched junction bases: 6. Germline values: CDR1 SGHVS, CDR2 FQNEAQ. CDR3 sequence (DNA): TGTGCCAGCAGCGTAACACAGGGGGCCGGCTACACCTTC. Amino acids: CASSVTQGAGYTF.

This clone was seen more than once but under ten times. The J gene is TRBJ2-7, the V gene TRBV4-2, with 7 bases matching TRBD1. Germline V CDR1 and CDR2: LGHNA, YNFKEQ. The V segment lost 4 bases and the J segment 2 bases; nucleotides outside the gene matches: 8. The CDR3 is 15 residues long. The CDR3 here is CASSRTTGPTYEQYF. In nucleotides, the CDR3 is TGTGCCAGCAGCCGGACGACAGGGCCTACCTACGAGCAGTACTTC.

This chain uses TRBV3-1 (or the pseudogene TRBV3-2) with TRBJ2-7; 7 bases line up with TRBD1. Trimming at V came to 0 bases and at J to 7 bases, leaving 6 bases not matched to a gene. The CDR3 spans 14 residues. The germline gives CDR1 LGHDT, CDR2 YNNKEL (reference sequence). Written as DNA, the CDR3 is TGTGCCAGCAGCCAAGAAACAGGGGTGGGAGAGCAGTACTTC. This sequence encodes CASSQETGVGEQYF.